Below are 31 T cell receptor beta chains sequenced from a single sample in a study of identical twins listed by TCRdb under 2016. Library preparation was by 5' RACE. TCRdb lists the instrument as Illumina HiSeq 2000. In-frame beta chains were kept once TCRdb had trimmed the public reads at Q25 with fastp and called clones with MiXCR. Entries are consolidated by CDR3 protein sequence, retaining the most common genes and DNA. For this sample there are approximately 470,000 distinct CDR3 sequences; 12% to 15% appear just once. Clones ranked in the top ten supply approximately 0.52% of the sample. Separately, the same data were catalogued under a study of yellow fever vaccine responses in identical twins.

The sample consisted of CD4+ T cells sorted from blood. The receptors were sampled from a woman in her late teens or twenties in good health.

This clonotype was counted only a few times. This chain joins TRBV20-1 and TRBJ2-7; D not certain. The CDR3 sequence is 11 residues long. Trimming removed 7 bases at V and 6 bases at J, with 13 bases between. Germline V gene data show CDR1 as DFQATT and CDR2 as SNEGSKA (reference sequence). The CDR3 coding sequence is TGCAGTGGGCTCGCGCGGCCCGAGCAGTACTTC. Translated, it gives CSGLARPEQYF.

The sample holds many counts of this clonotype. The chain uses TRBV11-2 and TRBJ2-7; D is uncertain. Trimming took off 5 bases at V and 1 base at J, with 12 bases between the two ends. The CDR3 is 14 amino acids. Germline V CDR1 and CDR2: SGHAT, FQNNGV. The DNA for the CDR3 is TGTGCCAGCAGCCTCGCGGCAGTTTCCTACGAGCAGTACTTC. Amino acids: CASSLAAVSYEQYF. Combining the CDR3 with reference TRBV11-2 and TRBJ2-7 gives the whole variable domain EAGVAQSPRYKIIEKRQSVAFWCNPISGHATLYWYQQILGQGPKLLIQFQNNGVVDDSQLPKDRFSAERLKGVDSTLKIQPAKLEDSAVYLCASSLAAVSYEQYFGPGTRLTVT.

Concerning this clonotype: This may stem from a read error, because a much larger clone lies one nucleotide away. The gene calls are TRBV4-3 and TRBJ2-5; D gene uncertain. This CDR3 is 13 amino acids long. The germline CDR1 and CDR2 sequences are LGHNA and YSLEER. This chain's CDR3 is CATSQHLQETQYF. In nucleotides, the CDR3 is TGCGCCACCAGCCAACACCTCCAAGAGACCCAGTACTTC.

This chain connects TRBV2 to TRBJ2-2, with 10 nucleotides matching TRBD2. Germline-derived CDR1 and CDR2 are SNHLY and FYNNEI. The trim removed 6 bases at V and 6 bases at J, leaving 13 bases unmatched. CDR3 length: 17 amino acids. The CDR3 coding sequence is TGTGCCAGCAGCGACAGTCGGCTAGCGGGAGTCTCCGGGGAGCTGTTTTTT. This sequence encodes CASSDSRLAGVSGELFF.

The gene calls are TRBV4-3 and TRBJ2-2, with D perhaps matching TRBD1 (5 bases). Between the trimmed V and J ends, which lost 0 bases and 6 bases, there was a span of 17 bases. The CDR3 consists of 17 residues. The germline V gene encodes CDR1 LGHNA and CDR2 YSLEER. The CDR3 sequence is CASSQDRQGLRPGELFF. CDR3 DNA sequence: TGCGCCAGCAGCCAAGATCGGCAGGGTCTCAGGCCCGGGGAGCTGTTTTTT.

The V gene is TRBV25-1, the J gene TRBJ1-6; 7 positions agree with TRBD1. CDR3 length: 15 residues. J was trimmed by 4 bases and V by 6 bases; bases with no gene match: 6. Looked up from germline, CDR1 is MGHDK and CDR2 is SYGVNS. DNA of the CDR3: TGTGCCAGCAGCGCCGGGACAGCTTATAATTCACCCCTCCACTTT. It codes for CASSAGTAYNSPLHF.

This clonotype has more than one count but fewer than ten. This rearrangement joins TRBV19 to TRBJ2-7; 9 nucleotides line up with TRBD2. The length of the CDR3 is 17 residues. V trimming: 2 bases; J trimming: 2 bases; junction bases outside the gene matches: 10. Germline loops: CDR1 LNHDA, CDR2 SQIVND (reference sequence). The CDR3 nucleotides read TGTGCCAGTAGTATAAAGGCCGGCCTAGCGGGGACCTACGAGCAGTACTTC. This translates into CASSIKAGLAGTYEQYF.

This clonotype was picked up a small number of times. V and J are TRBV5-5 and TRBJ2-3, with 13 positions matching TRBD2. CDR1 is SGHKS and CDR2 is YYEKEE in the germline V gene (reference sequence). V was clipped by 0 bases and J by 3 bases; unmatched bases: 4. This CDR3 spans 17 amino acids. The DNA of the CDR3 is TGTGCCAGCAGCTTGGACGGGACTAGCGGGAATACAGATACGCAGTATTTT. Protein: CASSLDGTSGNTDTQYF.

Note on this clonotype: The junction departs from germline at one end; a sequencing error may be responsible. The gene calls are TRBV28 and TRBJ2-7; 10 nucleotides align to TRBD1. The CDR3 loop spans 14 amino acids. Per germline, CDR1 MDHEN and CDR2 SYDVKM. The CDR3 region is CASSTGTGVIETHF. For the CDR3, the DNA is TGTGCCAGCAGCACCGGGACAGGGGTTATTGAGACCCACTTC.

This clonotype was counted only a few times. In DNA, the CDR3 is TGTGCCAGCAGTTTAGACCTGACTCGAAGGATCACAGATACGCAGTATTTT. Its translation is CASSLDLTRRITDTQYF. This sequence joins TRBV28 and TRBJ2-3; no reliable D call. V shed 2 bases and J shed 2 bases, with 17 bases lying between them. From germline, CDR1 is MDHEN and CDR2 SYDVKM. There are 17 residues in the CDR3. The variable domain in full, with the rest retrieved from reference TRBV28 and TRBJ2-3, is DVKVTQSSRYLVKRTGEKVFLECVQDMDHENMFWYRQDPGLGLRLIYFSYDVKMKEKGDIPEGYSVSREKKERFSLILESASTNQTSMYLCASSLDLTRRITDTQYFGPGTRLTVL.

This clonotype was counted between two and nine times. The gene calls are TRBV27 and TRBJ2-4, with unresolved D. The CDR3 is made up of 14 amino acids. Germline V gene sequence: CDR1 MNHEY, CDR2 SMNVEV (reference sequence). V was pared by 4 bases and J by 3 bases, with 10 bases between. The CDR3 region has the DNA TGTGCCAGCAGTTATAAGGGCGGCAAAAACATTCAGTACTTC. It codes for CASSYKGGKNIQYF.

The chain couples TRBV3-1 to TRBJ2-7; tentatively, D is TRBD1 (6 bases). The CDR3 has 14 residues. V was shortened by 0 bases and J by 10 bases, with 16 bases between the two germline ends. Per the germline V gene, CDR1 is LGHDT and CDR2 is YNNKEL (reference sequence). In DNA form, the CDR3 reads TGTGCCAGCAGCCAAGATTCCGGGACAACCTCCCAGTACTTC. Translating gives CASSQDSGTTSQYF.

V usage is TRBV20-1 and J usage is TRBJ2-7, with 8 bases aligning to TRBD1. V dropped 3 bases and J dropped 6; count of bases not matched to a gene: 10. The CDR3 length is 14 residues. Germline V gives CDR1 DFQATT, CDR2 SNEGSKA (reference sequence). The CDR3 DNA reads as TGCAGTGCTAGTCCCCCTAGCAGGGGGCTCGAGCAGTACTTC. Protein: CSASPPSRGLEQYF.

The chain couples TRBV7-8 to TRBJ2-1; 16 bases agree with TRBD2. The CDR3 contains 16 residues. CDR1 SGHVS and CDR2 FQNEAQ come from the germline V gene. V was clipped by 5 bases and J by 13 bases; unmatched bases: 11. The CDR3 nucleotides read TGTGCCAGCAGCGCAGGCAGGGGACTAGCGGGGGGGCCCCAGTTCTTC. It specifies CASSAGRGLAGGPQFF.

The chain recombines TRBV20-1 with TRBJ1-6, with a tentative D call TRBD1 (5 bases). Trimming removed 1 base at V and 11 bases at J, with 12 bases between. The CDR3 runs 13 residues. From germline, CDR1 is DFQATT and CDR2 SNEGSKA (reference sequence). The CDR3 DNA reads TGCAGTGCTAGAGTGGGGGGTACGACACCCCTCCACTTT. The encoded protein is CSARVGGTTPLHF.

This clonotype was seen many times. The chain uses TRBV12-3 or TRBV12-4 and TRBJ2-1; D might be TRBD2 (6 bases). Trimming removed 9 bases at V and 6 bases at J, with 18 bases between. The CDR3 totals 14 residues. Here the CDR3 reads CASVTGRDSNEQFF. CDR3 nucleotides: TGTGCCAGTGTCACGGGGCGGGACTCCAATGAGCAGTTCTTC.

This clonotype was seen only a few times. The chain has TRBV27 and TRBJ2-7, with 13 bases aligning to TRBD2. From germline, CDR1 is MNHEY and CDR2 SMNVEV (reference sequence). Trimming removed 5 bases from V and 5 bases from J; junction bases left unmatched: 6. The CDR3 is 15 amino acids. CDR3 coding DNA: TGTGCCAGCAGTCGACTAGCGGGAGGAGGGAACGAGCAGTACTTC. Encoded protein: CASSRLAGGGNEQYF.

A few counts support this clonotype. The rearrangement uses TRBV7-8 and TRBJ1-5; D perhaps matches TRBD1 (5 bases). The ends were cut back, 1 base at V and 0 bases at J, with 16 bases in the middle. The CDR3 runs to 18 residues. Germline CDR1 SGHVS, CDR2 FQNEAQ. The CDR3 nucleotides are TGTGCCAGCAGCTTAGTTAGAGCGGGGCCTTTTAGCAATCAGCCCCAGCATTTT. It translates to CASSLVRAGPFSNQPQHF.

The chain recombines TRBV20-1 with TRBJ1-2; D gene ambiguous. Germline V gene lookup returns CDR1 DFQATT and CDR2 SNEGSKA (reference sequence). Deletions cut 3 bases from V and 1 base from J, with 12 bases between. This CDR3 has 14 residues. The CDR3 here is CSARSNSVNYGYTF. The CDR3, as DNA: TGCAGTGCTAGGTCGAACAGCGTTAACTATGGCTACACCTTC.

The J gene is TRBJ2-1, the V gene TRBV2; D remains ambiguous. Trimming left V 7 bases short and J 5 bases short, with 18 bases between. The CDR3 has 15 amino acids. Germline CDR1 is SNHLY and CDR2 is FYNNEI. CDR3 nucleotide sequence: TGTGCCAGCATACCAGGCGGACCATCTCACAATGAGCAGTTCTTC. Residues: CASIPGGPSHNEQFF.

This sequence joins TRBV5-4 and TRBJ2-3, with TRBD2 as a possible D gene (5 bases). The germline V and J ends were trimmed by 0 bases and 1 base, with 9 bases remaining between them. Looked up from germline, CDR1 is SGHNT and CDR2 is YYREEE (reference sequence). The CDR3 contains 15 residues. CDR3 in amino acids: CASSLGGSGTDTQYF. CDR3 in DNA: TGTGCCAGCAGCTTGGGAGGGAGTGGCACAGATACGCAGTATTTT.

This clonotype was seen once. The chain carries TRBV7-2 and TRBJ2-7; D tentatively reads TRBD1 or TRBD2 (5 bases each). Germline V gives CDR1 SGHTA, CDR2 FQGNSA. The CDR3 consists of 15 residues. V was trimmed by 6 bases and J by 4 bases, leaving 19 bases between them. The CDR3 DNA is TGTGCCAGCAGAGCGGCAACGACAGTAGGATACGAGCAGTACTTC. Protein product: CASRAATTVGYEQYF.

V and J are TRBV28 and TRBJ2-5; tentative D call: TRBD2 (6 bases). Germline CDR1 and CDR2: MDHEN and SYDVKM. The CDR3 runs 13 residues. Between the trimmed V and J ends, which lost 2 bases and 6 bases, there was a span of 10 bases. The CDR3 spells CASSLGGGKTQYF. The CDR3 DNA follows: TGTGCCAGCAGTTTAGGGGGAGGAAAGACCCAGTACTTC.

This clonotype was seen more than once but under ten times. This chain links TRBV19 with TRBJ1-4, with a weak D call TRBD1 (5 bases). The V gene lost 6 bases and the J gene lost 10 bases, with 18 bases spanning the gap. The CDR3 totals 14 residues. Per germline, CDR1 LNHDA and CDR2 SQIVND (reference sequence). For the CDR3, the DNA is TGTGCCAGTAGAACCGGGACCAAAGTCGGAAAACTGTTTTTT. Its protein product is CASRTGTKVGKLFF.

J is TRBJ2-2 and V is TRBV6-1; D not certain. This CDR3 contains 14 residues. Trimming pared 4 bases from V and 4 bases from J, leaving 10 bases between. Germline CDR1 is MNHNS and CDR2 is SASEGT. The CDR3 DNA is TGTGCCAGCAGTGCCCTCAAGGGCACCGGGGAGCTGTTTTTT. This sequence encodes CASSALKGTGELFF.

This clonotype was counted a few times. The chain has TRBV5-8 and TRBJ2-7, with 7 nucleotides matching TRBD2. Trimming cost V 0 bases and J 8 bases; bases outside gene matches: 14. In germline, CDR1 is SGHTS, CDR2 YDEGEE. The CDR3 contains 16 residues. The CDR3 is CASSLASTGTTGKQYF. The DNA for the CDR3 is TGTGCCAGCAGCTTGGCCTCGACCGGGACTACCGGCAAGCAGTACTTC.

Only a few counts were recorded for this clonotype. The chain carries TRBV9 and TRBJ1-1; D is unresolved. V lost 3 bases, J lost 1 base, and 13 bases lay in between. The CDR3 has 15 residues. Per germline, CDR1 SGDLS and CDR2 YYNGEE. The CDR3 sequence: CASSEGLRENTEAFF. The CDR3 region has the DNA TGTGCCAGCAGCGAGGGATTAAGGGAGAACACTGAAGCTTTCTTT.

The chain links TRBV20-1 to TRBJ2-1, with D unresolved. V lost 0 bases, J lost 4 bases, and 7 bases lay in between. The CDR3 runs 13 residues. Germline values: CDR1 DFQATT, CDR2 SNEGSKA (reference sequence). The CDR3 loop reads CSARDGPYNEQFF. The CDR3 bases are TGCAGTGCTAGAGATGGACCATACAATGAGCAGTTCTTC.

There are a few counts of this clonotype. The chain combines TRBV24-1 with TRBJ2-3; 7 nucleotides match TRBD1. Trimming cost V 0 bases and J 2 bases; bases outside gene matches: 7. CDR3 size: 17 residues. Per the germline V gene, CDR1 is KGHDR and CDR2 is SFDVKD. Here the CDR3 DNA reads TGTGCCACCAGTGATTTGAAGGCGGACAGGCTCACAGATACGCAGTATTTT. It translates to CATSDLKADRLTDTQYF.

This clonotype was observed many times. This rearrangement joins TRBV14 to TRBJ2-1, with D perhaps matching TRBD2 (6 bases). Germline-derived CDR1 and CDR2 are SGHDN and FVKESK. With 0 bases removed from V and 12 bases from J, the gap between germline ends came to 9 bases. The CDR3 runs 12 residues. The DNA for the CDR3 is TGTGCCAGCAGCCAAGACGGGGGATGGCAGTTCTTC. This gives the protein CASSQDGGWQFF.

The V call is TRBV10-3, the J call TRBJ2-5; 7 bases match TRBD1. With 7 bases clipped from V and 1 base from J, the junction kept 3 bases outside the gene matches. CDR3 length: 13 residues. From germline, CDR1 is ENHRY and CDR2 SYGVKD. The CDR3: CAITGQAQETQYF. The CDR3 DNA is TGTGCCATCACTGGACAGGCCCAAGAGACCCAGTACTTC.